A single sample is the source of the 20 T cell receptor beta chains below, sequenced in a study of blood T cell repertoires in COVID-19. Clones were read by immunoSEQ multiplex PCR, and TCRdb kept only the in-frame ones, dropping some. The sample comprises approximately 290,000 clones, approximately 90% of which are singletons, and roughly an eighth rests with the top ten. Sequences were obtained from peripheral blood. These receptors were obtained from a woman aged 55-75 years with acute or convalescent COVID-19.

The V call is TRBV7-3, the J call TRBJ2-1; D possibly corresponds to TRBD1 (6 bases). The germline V and J ends were trimmed by 5 bases and 8 bases, with 13 bases remaining between them. The CDR3 covers 13 residues. CDR1 and CDR2 (germline): SGHTA, FQGTGA. The CDR3 loop is CASSPQTGYEQFF. In DNA form, the CDR3 reads TGTGCCAGCAGCCCCCAAACAGGGTATGAGCAGTTCTTC.

The V and J genes are TRBV28 and TRBJ1-2; tentatively, D is TRBD1 (6 bases). Germline CDR1 is MDHEN and CDR2 is SYDVKM. The CDR3 runs 14 residues. V lost 3 bases, J lost 4 bases, and 12 bases lay in between. The CDR3 DNA reads TGTGCCAGCAGTTTCTTGGAGGACAGCTATGGCTACACCTTC. Translating gives CASSFLEDSYGYTF.

The rearrangement links TRBV9 to TRBJ2-6; 11 nucleotides line up with TRBD1. Germline V lookup: CDR1 SGDLS, CDR2 YYNGEE. This CDR3 comprises 17 residues. With V trimmed by 3 bases and J by 4 bases, 6 bases remained unmatched. The CDR3, as DNA: TGTGCCAGCAGCGGGGTGGACAGGGGGCTCGGGGCCAACGTCCTGACTTTC. This encodes CASSGVDRGLGANVLTF.

The chain is built from TRBV7-9 and TRBJ2-1; 9 bases align to TRBD1. CDR1 SEHNR and CDR2 FQNEAQ come from the germline V gene (reference sequence). Trimming at V came to 1 base and at J to 7 bases, leaving 5 bases not matched to a gene. The CDR3 has 15 amino acids. CDR3: CASSLGDRDRNEQFF. As DNA, the CDR3 is TGTGCCAGCAGCTTAGGGGACAGGGACAGGAATGAGCAGTTCTTC.

This chain joins TRBV7-9 and TRBJ2-7; D is perhaps TRBD2 (6 bases). The CDR3 is made up of 15 amino acids. Germline V gives CDR1 SEHNR, CDR2 FQNEAQ (reference sequence). Deletions cut 5 bases from V and 4 bases from J, with 18 bases between. CDR3 DNA: TGTGCCAGCAGCCAACCGGGACGGGGGTTGTACGAGCAGTACTTC. Its translation: CASSQPGRGLYEQYF.

The rearrangement joins TRBV12-3 or TRBV12-4 to TRBJ2-7, with 7 nucleotides matching TRBD1. The junction had 9 bases not matched to a gene; V was cut back by 6 bases and J by 7 bases. This CDR3 region has 13 residues. Here the CDR3 reads CASSRQGTTEQYF. CDR3 bases: TGTGCCAGCAGCCGACAGGGTACGACTGAGCAGTACTTC.

The chain employs TRBV28 and TRBJ1-1, with 8 bases aligning to TRBD1. CDR1 is MDHEN, CDR2 SYDVKM, per germline. This CDR3 has 13 amino acids. V lost 4 bases to trimming and J lost 10 bases; unmatched junction nucleotides: 8. The CDR3, as DNA: TGTGCCAGCAGTTCAGACAGGGGCGAGGGAGCTTTCTTT. It encodes CASSSDRGEGAFF.

This clone appeared many times. This chain joins TRBV7-2 and TRBJ1-2, with 8 bases matching TRBD1. From germline, CDR1 is SGHTA and CDR2 FQGNSA. Germline trimming cut 5 bases from V and 9 bases from J; bases unmatched to any gene: 14. The CDR3 runs 15 residues. The CDR3 spells CASSGRDRSMGSYTF. In nucleotides, the CDR3 is TGTGCCAGCAGCGGGCGGGACAGGTCGATGGGAAGCTACACCTTC.

CDR3 nucleotide sequence: TGTGCCAGCTCACCACCGGGGCAGGTAGCGCAGTATTTT. Its protein is CASSPPGQVAQYF. This chain joins TRBV18 and TRBJ2-3; TRBD1 might be the D (5 bases). The CDR3 runs to 13 residues. CDR1 KGHSH and CDR2 LQKENI come from the germline V gene. Between the trimmed V and J ends, which lost 0 bases and 10 bases, there was a span of 11 bases.

The rearrangement joins TRBV28 to TRBJ1-1; D is uncertain. This CDR3 contains 11 residues. Per the germline V gene, CDR1 is MDHEN and CDR2 is SYDVKM. This CDR3 reads CSSGGWTEAFF. The DNA for the CDR3 is TGTTCGTCGGGTGGGTGGACTGAAGCTTTCTTT.

The chain carries TRBV7-8 and TRBJ1-1, with TRBD1 as a possible D gene (5 bases). V dropped 5 bases and J dropped 5 bases, with 21 bases sitting between them. The germline CDR1 and CDR2 sequences are SGHVS and FQNEAQ. The length of the CDR3 is 16 residues. In DNA form, the CDR3 reads TGTGCCAGCAGCCCCCTCTCGGGGGGGGTGACAACTGAAGCTTTCTTT. This codes for CASSPLSGGVTTEAFF.

The genes are TRBV19 and TRBJ1-2, with 7 positions matching TRBD1. The V gene's germline CDR1 is LNHDA and CDR2 SQIVND (reference sequence). With V trimmed by 5 bases and J by 4 bases, 4 bases remained unmatched. The CDR3 runs to 13 residues. CDR3 bases: TGTGCCAGTAGTGCGACAGGGAGCTATGGCTACACCTTC. The encoded protein is CASSATGSYGYTF.

V gene TRBV5-4 combines with J gene TRBJ2-2; 8 bases are a match to TRBD2. Unmatched junction bases numbered 4, after V lost 3 bases and J lost 6 bases. Germline loops: CDR1 SGHNT, CDR2 YYREEE (reference sequence). CDR3 length equals 14 residues. The CDR3 DNA reads TGTGCCAGCAGCTCGGGACTAGTGGCCGGGGAGCTGTTTTTT. It translates to CASSSGLVAGELFF. Based on the CDR3 plus reference TRBV5-4 and TRBJ2-2, the full variable domain is ETGVTQSPTHLIKTRGQQVTLRCSSQSGHNTVSWYQQALGQGPQFIFQYYREEENGRGNFPPRFSGLQFPNYSSELNVNALELDDSALYLCASSSGLVAGELFFGEGSRLTVL.

The V and J genes are TRBV5-4 and TRBJ2-1; 7 nucleotides align to TRBD1. Per the germline V gene, CDR1 is SGHNT and CDR2 is YYREEE (reference sequence). The CDR3 runs 14 residues. The junction had 6 bases not matched to a gene; V was cut back by 4 bases and J by 5 bases. CDR3 sequence: CASSGKDRHNEQFF. In nucleotides, the CDR3 is TGTGCCAGCAGCGGAAAGGACAGGCACAATGAGCAGTTCTTC. Full variable domain (outside the CDR3, taken from reference TRBV5-4 and TRBJ2-1): ETGVTQSPTHLIKTRGQQVTLRCSSQSGHNTVSWYQQALGQGPQFIFQYYREEENGRGNFPPRFSGLQFPNYSSELNVNALELDDSALYLCASSGKDRHNEQFFGPGTRLTVL.

This clone was seen only once. The chain uses TRBV4-3 and TRBJ1-2; maybe TRBD1 (5 bases). The V end was cut by 0 bases, the J end by 3 bases, with 11 bases between. The germline gives CDR1 LGHNA, CDR2 YSLEER. The CDR3 is made up of 15 amino acids. CDR3 in amino acids: CASSQDHPGDYGYTF. The CDR3 DNA reads as TGCGCCAGCAGCCAAGATCATCCGGGGGACTATGGCTACACCTTC.

This clone was detected only a few times. The chain uses TRBV7-9 and TRBJ2-7; TRBD1 matches at 8 bases. The CDR3 spans 14 residues. With V trimmed by 1 base and J by 2 bases, 1 base remained unmatched. CDR1 is SEHNR, CDR2 FQNEAQ, per germline (reference sequence). In DNA, the CDR3 is TGTGCCAGCAGCTTAGGGACAGGGCCCTACGAGCAGTACTTC. Translating it yields CASSLGTGPYEQYF. Filled out from reference TRBV7-9 and TRBJ2-7, the complete variable domain reads DTGVSQNPRHKITKRGQNVTFRCDPISEHNRLYWYRQTLGQGPEFLTYFQNEAQLEKSRLLSDRFSAERPKGSFSTLEIQRTEQGDSAMYLCASSLGTGPYEQYFGPGTRLTVT.

The rearrangement joins TRBV4-1 to TRBJ1-4, with a possible D match to TRBD1 (5 bases). This CDR3 is built from 16 residues. Trimming took 4 bases from V and 0 from J, leaving 12 bases between them. Germline CDR1 and CDR2: MGHRA and YSYEKL. DNA of the CDR3: TGCGCCAGCAGCCTCGCGTCGGGGGCAACTAATGAAAAACTGTTTTTT. Encoded protein: CASSLASGATNEKLFF.

V usage is TRBV7-3 and J usage is TRBJ2-1; 7 positions agree with TRBD1. Trimming at V came to 5 bases and at J to 7 bases, leaving 5 bases not matched to a gene. The germline gives CDR1 SGHTA, CDR2 FQGTGA. This CDR3 has 13 residues. CDR3 bases: TGTGCCAGCAGCCCAGACAGGGAGAATGAGCAGTTCTTC. Translated, it gives CASSPDRENEQFF.

The gene calls are TRBV7-8 and TRBJ2-1, with TRBD1 matching over 9 bases. The CDR3 covers 18 residues. Trimming at V came to 2 bases and at J to 3 bases, leaving 11 bases not matched to a gene. CDR1 SGHVS and CDR2 FQNEAQ come from the germline V gene. The CDR3 nucleotides are TGTGCCAGCAGCTTATTAGGGTCGCCGGGACAGGGCTACAATGAGCAGTTCTTC. Its protein is CASSLLGSPGQGYNEQFF.

The rearrangement joins TRBV5-5 to TRBJ2-1; 8 positions match TRBD2. V was clipped by 3 bases and J by 7 bases; unmatched bases: 12. CDR1 SGHKS and CDR2 YYEKEE come from the germline V gene (reference sequence). The CDR3 spans 16 residues. The CDR3 loop is CASSSRTSILSNEQFF. In DNA form, the CDR3 reads TGTGCCAGCAGCTCGAGGACTAGCATTCTGTCTAATGAGCAGTTCTTC.